One and the same sample provided the 20 T cell receptor beta chains below, sequenced in a study of cytomegalovirus exposure and HLA in healthy donors. PCR was performed using 60 Vbeta and 13 Jbeta primers. Assay used: immunoSEQ multiplex PCR; TCRdb lists only in-frame clones, some missing. In the table there are over 65,000 clones, approximately 78% of which are singletons. The sample comprised PBMCs. These receptors came from a man in his forties or fifties in good health and CMV-seronegative.

The rearrangement links TRBV27 to TRBJ2-2; D is ambiguous. Germline CDR1 reads MNHEY; CDR2 reads SMNVEV (reference sequence). V gave up 3 bases and J gave up 1 base, with 9 bases separating them. The CDR3 totals 15 residues. CDR3 protein: CASSLVALNTGELFF. DNA of the CDR3: TGTGCCAGCAGTTTGGTTGCGCTGAACACCGGGGAGCTGTTTTTT.

V is TRBV6-5 and J is TRBJ1-5, with 8 bases identical to TRBD1. The CDR3 is 15 amino acids. The germline CDR1 and CDR2 sequences are MNHEY and SVGAGI. With V trimmed by 6 bases and J by 5 bases, 9 bases remained unmatched. The CDR3 nucleotides read TGTGCCAGCAGACCCCGCGACAGGGGAGATCAGCCCCAGCATTTT. This sequence encodes CASRPRDRGDQPQHF.

The chain uses TRBV6-4 and TRBJ2-3; a weak D match, TRBD1 (6 bases). Deletions cut 0 bases from V and 4 bases from J, with 14 bases between. Germline CDR1 MRHNA, CDR2 SNTAGT. This CDR3 is 16 amino acids long. The CDR3, as DNA: TGTGCCAGCAGTGACTCTGCAGGGGAGAAATCAGATACGCAGTATTTT. It encodes CASSDSAGEKSDTQYF.

The gene calls are TRBV28 and TRBJ1-5; perhaps TRBD1 as D (5 bases). This CDR3 contains 16 residues. Germline loops: CDR1 MDHEN, CDR2 SYDVKM. Trimming took 3 bases from V and 6 from J, leaving 18 bases between them. The CDR3 spells CASSFPHQGFSQPQHF. The DNA of the CDR3 is TGTGCCAGCAGTTTCCCCCATCAGGGTTTTAGTCAGCCCCAGCATTTT.

The chain uses TRBV15 and TRBJ2-3; 11 bases line up with TRBD2. The ends lost 3 bases at V and 0 bases at J; junction bases unmatched: 5. Germline CDR1 reads LNHNV; CDR2 reads YYDKDF (reference sequence). This CDR3 contains 17 residues. The CDR3: CATSSGTSGGSTDTQYF. The CDR3 nucleotides read TGTGCCACCAGCAGCGGGACTAGCGGAGGAAGCACAGATACGCAGTATTTT.

This sequence joins TRBV29-1 and TRBJ2-1; possibly TRBD1 for D (6 bases). CDR1 and CDR2 (germline): SQVTM, ANQGSEA. The CDR3 is 15 amino acids. V lost 4 bases, J lost 7 bases, and 20 bases lay in between. CDR3 loop: CSVARGTLFKNEQFF. CDR3 in DNA: TGCAGCGTTGCGAGGGGGACCCTTTTCAAAAATGAGCAGTTCTTC.

This clone occurred a few times. V and J are TRBV2 and TRBJ1-5; 10 nucleotides agree with TRBD1. Germline values: CDR1 SNHLY, CDR2 FYNNEI. The ends lost 8 bases at V and 4 bases at J; junction bases unmatched: 5. The CDR3 length is 14 residues. CDR3 sequence (DNA): TGTGCCAGCGTGGTGGACAGGGGGAATCAGCCCCAGCATTTT. The encoded protein is CASVVDRGNQPQHF.

The J gene is TRBJ2-2, the V gene TRBV5-6, with 7 bases that match TRBD1. Germline loops: CDR1 SGHDT, CDR2 YYEEEE. Trimming removed 2 bases from V and 7 bases from J; junction bases left unmatched: 8. CDR3 length: 15 amino acids. The DNA for the CDR3 is TGTGCCAGCAGCTTTGGAAGGGGGCTTATCGGGGAGCTGTTTTTT. This translates into CASSFGRGLIGELFF.

The V gene is TRBV27, the J gene TRBJ2-3; possible D gene TRBD1, 7 bases. From germline, CDR1 is MNHEY and CDR2 SMNVEV (reference sequence). The CDR3 runs 17 residues. Between the trimmed V and J ends, which lost 2 bases and 0 bases, there was a span of 15 bases. The CDR3: CASSLGAGGSSTDTQYF. CDR3 in DNA: TGTGCCAGCAGTTTAGGGGCAGGGGGGTCTAGCACAGATACGCAGTATTTT.

This chain joins TRBV18 and TRBJ2-7, with a possible D match to TRBD2 (6 bases). Germline CDR1 reads KGHSH; CDR2 reads LQKENI. Trimming took off 3 bases at V and 2 bases at J, with 17 bases between the two ends. This CDR3 has 16 amino acids. DNA for the CDR3: TGTGCCAGCTCACCGCTCGGAGGGAAGAGGGCCTACGAGCAGTACTTC. The encoded protein is CASSPLGGKRAYEQYF.

The rearrangement uses TRBV2 and TRBJ2-7; TRBD2 matches at 7 bases. The V gene end was trimmed by 7 bases and the J gene end by 3 bases; junction bases not matched to a gene: 3. There are 12 residues in the CDR3. CDR1 is SNHLY and CDR2 is FYNNEI in the germline V gene. The CDR3 is CASTGGNYEQYF. The CDR3 DNA reads TGTGCCAGCACGGGGGGTAACTACGAGCAGTACTTC.

This clone occurred a few times. The CDR3 DNA reads TGTGCCAGCAGTGCTCCGAGCAATCAGCCCCAGCATTTT. It specifies CASSAPSNQPQHF. The rearrangement joins TRBV2 to TRBJ1-5, with no clear D. The CDR3 runs to 13 residues. Trimming removed 4 bases at V and 1 base at J, with 5 bases between. CDR1 SNHLY and CDR2 FYNNEI come from the germline V gene.

The rearrangement links TRBV6-5 to TRBJ2-5; D is perhaps TRBD1 (5 bases). Trimming took off 6 bases at V and 2 bases at J, with 16 bases between the two ends. In germline, CDR1 is MNHEY, CDR2 SVGAGI. The CDR3 covers 15 residues. Written as DNA, the CDR3 is TGTGCCAGCAGGGAGAGGAGACAGCGACAAGAGACCCAGTACTTC. Encoded protein: CASRERRQRQETQYF.

On this clone: The same CDR3 arises from other DNA sequences in this sample as well. The gene calls are TRBV10-2 and TRBJ1-5; 9 bases are shared with TRBD1. The V segment lost 8 bases and the J segment 0 bases; nucleotides outside the gene matches: 2. Germline V gives CDR1 WSHSY, CDR2 SAAADI. CDR3 length: 14 residues. This CDR3 is CASRGQGSNQPQHF. CDR3 coding DNA: TGCGCCAGCCGGGGACAGGGTAGCAATCAGCCCCAGCATTTT.

The chain joins TRBV25-1 to TRBJ1-1, with a tentative D call TRBD1 (5 bases). Germline assignment: CDR1 MGHDK and CDR2 SYGVNS. The germline V and J ends were trimmed by 3 bases and 8 bases, with 22 bases remaining between them. The CDR3 sequence is 16 residues long. The chain's CDR3 is CASSDMREGRAPEAFF. DNA of the CDR3: TGTGCCAGCAGTGATATGCGGGAGGGGAGAGCCCCAGAAGCTTTCTTT.

This clone was seen more than once but under ten times. The gene calls are TRBV21-1 and TRBJ2-5; TRBD1 is taken as the D call from the table, unchecked against the DNA. The tail of the sequence fits TRBJ2-7 better, so the J call may be wrong. TRBV21-1 is labeled a pseudogene. The CDR3 is 13 residues long. The CDR3 DNA reads TGTGCCAGGGACAAGGGGGTTTCCTACGAGCAGTACTTC. Amino acid sequence: CARDKGVSYEQYF.

J is TRBJ1-1 and V is TRBV28; a weak D match, TRBD1 (5 bases). The germline V gene encodes CDR1 MDHEN and CDR2 SYDVKM. Trimming removed 4 bases from V and 2 bases from J, with 14 bases in between. The CDR3 has 15 amino acids. The CDR3, as DNA: TGTGCCAGCAGTTGGGGCCAGGGTACCAACACTGAAGCTTTCTTT. Translation: CASSWGQGTNTEAFF.

The chain recombines TRBV11-2 with TRBJ2-5; 9 bases map to TRBD1. The end of the DNA is better explained by TRBJ2-7, so the J call may be wrong. This CDR3 comprises 15 residues. CDR1 SGHAT and CDR2 FQNNGV come from the germline V gene. CDR3 bases: TGTGCCAGCAGCTCCGGACAGGGGCACCCCTACGAGCAGTACTTC. Translating gives CASSSGQGHPYEQYF.

Details on this clone: The sample has other DNA sequences that encode this CDR3 too. The rearrangement uses TRBV6-5 and TRBJ1-3; 8 nucleotides agree with TRBD1. The V gene end was trimmed by 5 bases and the J gene end by 7 bases; junction bases not matched to a gene: 4. There are 13 residues in the CDR3. Germline CDR1 and CDR2: MNHEY and SVGAGI. CDR3 bases: TGTGCCAGCAGTGGACAGGGTCGGAACACCATATATTTT. Residues: CASSGQGRNTIYF.

This clone appeared a single time. The V gene is TRBV7-9, the J gene TRBJ2-3; maybe TRBD2 (7 bases). Between the trimmed V and J ends, which lost 5 bases and 2 bases, there was a span of 23 bases. CDR3 length equals 18 residues. Germline V gene lookup returns CDR1 SEHNR and CDR2 FQNEAQ (reference sequence). The CDR3 DNA sequence: TGTGCCAGCAGCCTCAATAGGAGGGAGGGGGGTTTCACAGATACGCAGTATTTT. Its translation is CASSLNRREGGFTDTQYF. The full variable domain, in which reference TRBV7-9 and TRBJ2-3 provide the parts outside the CDR3, is DTGVSQNPRHKITKRGQNVTFRCDPISEHNRLYWYRQTLGQGPEFLTYFQNEAQLEKSRLLSDRFSAERPKGSFSTLEIQRTEQGDSAMYLCASSLNRREGGFTDTQYFGPGTRLTVL.